Listed below are T cell receptor beta chains from one sample, sequenced in a study of blood T cell repertoires in COVID-19. Profiled with immunoSEQ multiplex PCR; TCRdb holds only in-frame clones, not every one. Here the sample spans 150,000 or so clones, approximately 85% being singletons. The sample was peripheral blood. These receptors were collected from a man aged 55 to 70 with COVID-19, enrolled during active disease. CDR3s include the opening cysteine and the closing phenylalanine or tryptophan. Each record gives: clone size, J gene, V gene, D gene, CDR3 DNA, CDR3 protein. A D gene is named only where the DNA matches it firmly. A row's size may be missing; if present it is once, few, many or a size class.

size: -
J: TRBJ2-1
V: TRBV5-5
D: -
DNA: TGTGCCAGCAGCCCCGACACCCCCAGATACAATGAGCAGTTCTTC
CDR3: CASSPDTPRYNEQFF

size: -
J: TRBJ1-2
V: TRBV25-1
D: -
DNA: TGTGCCAGCAGTGAGGGGGGATATGGCTACACCTTC
CDR3: CASSEGGYGYTF

size: -
J: TRBJ2-1
V: TRBV5-1
D: TRBD2
DNA: TGCGCCAGCAGCCCGGTAGCGGGGCTAGCTGAGCAGTTCTTC
CDR3: CASSPVAGLAEQFF

size: -
J: TRBJ2-1
V: TRBV7-9
D: TRBD1
DNA: TGTGCCAGCAGCCCTAGGGGGACAGGGAATGTTTACAATGAGCAGTTCTTC
CDR3: CASSPRGTGNVYNEQFF

size: -
J: TRBJ1-4
V: TRBV7-8
D: -
DNA: TGTGCCAGCAGCTTACTGGTGCAGGGGAGAGAAAAACTGTTTTTT
CDR3: CASSLLVQGREKLFF

size: -
J: TRBJ2-3
V: TRBV7-9
D: -
DNA: TGTGCCAGCAGCTTCCTGCCCCAGGGGACAGATACGCAGTATTTT
CDR3: CASSFLPQGTDTQYF

size: -
J: TRBJ2-7
V: TRBV29-1
D: TRBD1
DNA: TGCAGCGTACCCGACAGGGAAACGGACGAGCAGTACTTC
CDR3: CSVPDRETDEQYF

size: -
J: TRBJ1-2
V: TRBV30
D: -
DNA: TGTGCCTGGAGACTTAAAGGCGTGCAGGGTAGAGGCTACACCTTC
CDR3: CAWRLKGVQGRGYTF

size: few
J: TRBJ1-4
V: TRBV19
D: -
DNA: TGTGCCAGTAGTGAACCCCGGAGCGGAACGAATGAAAAACTGTTTTTT
CDR3: CASSEPRSGTNEKLFF

size: -
J: TRBJ1-2
V: TRBV10-3
D: TRBD1
DNA: TGTGCCATCAGTTCCAAGGGACAGGCGCCACATGTAGATGGCTACACCTTC
CDR3: CAISSKGQAPHVDGYTF

size: -
J: TRBJ1-6
V: TRBV2
D: TRBD1
DNA: TGTGCCAGCAGCGGGGGGACAGGGGCGGGTAATTCACCCCTCCACTTT
CDR3: CASSGGTGAGNSPLHF

size: -
J: TRBJ1-1
V: TRBV5-5
D: -
DNA: TGTGCCAGCAGTCAGGGTATGCTCACTGAAGCTTTCTTT
CDR3: CASSQGMLTEAFF

size: -
J: TRBJ1-4
V: TRBV19
D: TRBD1
DNA: TGTGCCAGTAGTCCTACCCTAAGTCAGGGGGCGAATGAAAAACTGTTTTTT
CDR3: CASSPTLSQGANEKLFF

size: -
J: TRBJ1-6
V: TRBV2
D: -
DNA: TGTGCCAGCAATCGGGGGGTTTCCAATTCACCCCTCCACTTT
CDR3: CASNRGVSNSPLHF

size: -
J: TRBJ1-2
V: TRBV3-1/TRBV3-2
D: -
DNA: TGTGCCAGCAGCCAATTACAGGGATCCGGGATCTATGGCTACACCTTC
CDR3: CASSQLQGSGIYGYTF

size: -
J: TRBJ1-1
V: TRBV28
D: TRBD1
DNA: TGTGCCAGCAGGGAACAGGGGGCGACAGCCTATACTGAAGCTTTCTTT
CDR3: CASREQGATAYTEAFF

size: -
J: TRBJ1-1
V: TRBV18
D: -
DNA: TGTGCCAGCTCACCCCAGGGGCGGACTGAAGCTTTCTTT
CDR3: CASSPQGRTEAFF

size: -
J: TRBJ1-1
V: TRBV6-5
D: -
DNA: TGTGCCAGCAGTAGTCAGGCTTGGGCTGAAGCTTTCTTT
CDR3: CASSSQAWAEAFF

size: -
J: TRBJ1-5
V: TRBV6-6
D: TRBD1
DNA: TGTGCCAGCAGTTACCAACAGGGGGGCCGCGGCCAGCCCCAGCATTTT
CDR3: CASSYQQGGRGQPQHF

size: -
J: TRBJ1-4
V: TRBV27
D: TRBD1
DNA: TGTGCCAGCAAGGGACAGCTAAATGAAAAACTGTTTTTT
CDR3: CASKGQLNEKLFF

size: -
J: TRBJ2-1
V: TRBV6-5
D: TRBD1
DNA: TGTGCCAGCAATCCACAGGGGGCCCAGTTCTTC
CDR3: CASNPQGAQFF

size: -
J: TRBJ1-3
V: TRBV11-2
D: -
DNA: TGTGCCAGCAGCCCCGGGGGGAACACCATATATTTT
CDR3: CASSPGGNTIYF

size: -
J: TRBJ2-1
V: TRBV24-1
D: TRBD2
DNA: TGTGCCACCTCGGCCACCATAGCGGGCTCCTACAATGAGCAGTTCTTC
CDR3: CATSATIAGSYNEQFF

size: -
J: TRBJ2-4
V: TRBV3-1/TRBV3-2
D: TRBD1
DNA: TGTGCCAGCAGCCCTGGCCCCAGGGGGAACATTCAGTACTTC
CDR3: CASSPGPRGNIQYF

size: -
J: TRBJ2-1
V: TRBV19
D: TRBD2
DNA: TGTGCCAGTAGTATACCCGGGACTAGCGCGTACAATGAGCAGTTCTTC
CDR3: CASSIPGTSAYNEQFF

size: -
J: TRBJ2-1
V: TRBV7-2
D: TRBD2
DNA: TGTGCCAGCAGCTCTTTAGGACTAGTGGGTTCCAATGAGCAGTTCTTC
CDR3: CASSSLGLVGSNEQFF

size: -
J: TRBJ2-5
V: TRBV30
D: TRBD1
DNA: TGTGCCTGGAGTGCTCAGGGGGCCGTGGAGACCCAGTACTTC
CDR3: CAWSAQGAVETQYF

size: -
J: TRBJ1-3
V: TRBV4-3
D: -
DNA: TGCGCCAGCAGCCAAGTCCAGGGGAATGGAAACACCATATATTTT
CDR3: CASSQVQGNGNTIYF

size: -
J: TRBJ2-5
V: TRBV6-5
D: -
DNA: TGTGCCAGCAGAGTCGGTAGTGCGCAAGAGACCCAGTACTTC
CDR3: CASRVGSAQETQYF

size: once
J: TRBJ1-5
V: TRBV18
D: -
DNA: TGTGCCAGCTCACCGTTCTTAATGGGGGGGGTTCAGCCCCAGCATTTT
CDR3: CASSPFLMGGVQPQHF

size: -
J: TRBJ2-3
V: TRBV6-5
D: -
DNA: TGTGCCAGCAGTTACCGATACTCCACAGATACGCAGTATTTT
CDR3: CASSYRYSTDTQYF

size: -
J: TRBJ2-3
V: TRBV24-1
D: TRBD2
DNA: TGTGCCACCAGTGATTATAGCGGGGGGCGGACAGATACGCAGTATTTT
CDR3: CATSDYSGGRTDTQYF

size: -
J: TRBJ1-2
V: TRBV3-1/TRBV3-2
D: TRBD1
DNA: TGTGCCAGCAGCTTCCGAGCGACAGGGTATGGCTACACCTTC
CDR3: CASSFRATGYGYTF

size: -
J: TRBJ2-7
V: TRBV5-4
D: -
DNA: TGTGCCAGCAGCTTCCCCGGGACTTCCCACTACGAGCAGTACTTC
CDR3: CASSFPGTSHYEQYF

size: -
J: TRBJ1-2
V: TRBV6-2/TRBV6-3
D: -
DNA: TGTGCCAGCAGTAACCCTAGTCGGGGGGGCTATGGCTACACCTTC
CDR3: CASSNPSRGGYGYTF

size: -
J: TRBJ1-1
V: TRBV19
D: -
DNA: TGTGCCACGAGACAGGCGGCGAACACTGAAGCTTTCTTT
CDR3: CATRQAANTEAFF

size: -
J: TRBJ1-6
V: TRBV27
D: TRBD1
DNA: TGTGCCAGCAGTTTGTCCCGGGACAGGGGAAATTCACCCCTCCACTTT
CDR3: CASSLSRDRGNSPLHF

size: -
J: TRBJ2-3
V: TRBV9
D: TRBD1
DNA: TGTGCCAGCAGCGTACACCAAGGACAGGGTTTGACAGATACGCAGTATTTT
CDR3: CASSVHQGQGLTDTQYF

size: -
J: TRBJ1-2
V: TRBV14
D: -
DNA: TGTGCCAGCAGCCAACTGGGCGTTTACCGGGGCTACACCTTC
CDR3: CASSQLGVYRGYTF

size: -
J: TRBJ1-2
V: TRBV30
D: -
DNA: TGTGCCTGGAGCACTGGGCCGCTGAACTATGGCTACACCTTC
CDR3: CAWSTGPLNYGYTF

size: -
J: TRBJ2-2
V: TRBV3-1/TRBV3-2
D: -
DNA: TGTGCCAGCAGCCAAGTCCCGGGAATAATCGGGGAGCTGTTTTTT
CDR3: CASSQVPGIIGELFF

size: -
J: TRBJ1-3
V: TRBV7-8
D: -
DNA: TGTGCCAGCAGCTTAGGTCAGTTCTCTGGAAACACCATATATTTT
CDR3: CASSLGQFSGNTIYF

size: -
J: TRBJ1-1
V: TRBV5-8
D: -
DNA: TGTGCCAGCAGCTTTACACCCACTGAAGCTTTCTTT
CDR3: CASSFTPTEAFF

size: -
J: TRBJ1-5
V: TRBV24-1
D: -
DNA: TGTGCCACCAGTGACCCCACGGGGGGGGTTCATCAGCCCCAGCATTTT
CDR3: CATSDPTGGVHQPQHF

size: -
J: TRBJ1-1
V: TRBV7-9
D: TRBD1
DNA: TGTGCCAGCAGCCCACCGGGACAGGGGCTTACGGCTTTCTTT
CDR3: CASSPPGQGLTAFF

size: -
J: TRBJ1-1
V: TRBV7-9
D: -
DNA: TGTGCCAGCAGCTTAATAAAACAGGGTTTGAGCACTGAAGCTTTCTTT
CDR3: CASSLIKQGLSTEAFF

size: once
J: TRBJ2-3
V: TRBV30
D: TRBD2
DNA: TGTGCCTGGAGTTCCACTAGCGGGAGATCCGATACGCAGTATTTT
CDR3: CAWSSTSGRSDTQYF

size: -
J: TRBJ1-1
V: TRBV20-1
D: TRBD1
DNA: TGCAGTGCCGACAGGGGAAATGAAGCTTTCTTT
CDR3: CSADRGNEAFF

size: -
J: TRBJ1-2
V: TRBV11-3
D: -
DNA: TGTGCCAGCAGCTCTCGGGGTTTATATGGCTACACCTTC
CDR3: CASSSRGLYGYTF

size: once
J: TRBJ1-1
V: TRBV29-1
D: TRBD1
DNA: TGCAGCGTTGGGCAGGGGGGTAGCACTGAAGCTTTCTTT
CDR3: CSVGQGGSTEAFF

size: -
J: TRBJ1-6
V: TRBV7-9
D: TRBD1
DNA: TGTGCCAGCAACACCGGGACAGGGAATAATTCACCCCTCCACTTT
CDR3: CASNTGTGNNSPLHF

size: -
J: TRBJ1-2
V: TRBV10-3
D: -
DNA: TGTGCCATCAGTGAGGGACTGAAAACTAACTATGGCTACACCTTC
CDR3: CAISEGLKTNYGYTF

size: -
J: TRBJ1-1
V: TRBV6-6
D: -
DNA: TGTGCCAGCACTACAGGGTTCACTGAAGCTTTCTTT
CDR3: CASTTGFTEAFF

size: few
J: TRBJ1-5
V: TRBV2
D: -
DNA: TGTGCCAGCACCTCAGGGGTAGGGAGCAATCAGCCCCAGCATTTT
CDR3: CASTSGVGSNQPQHF

size: -
J: TRBJ2-7
V: TRBV12-3/TRBV12-4
D: -
DNA: TGTGCCAGCAGTTTAGCTAGTGTCGAGCAGTACTTC
CDR3: CASSLASVEQYF

size: -
J: TRBJ1-2
V: TRBV7-2
D: TRBD1
DNA: TGTGCCAGCAGCTATTGGGACAGGGGGCTCTATGGCTACACCTTC
CDR3: CASSYWDRGLYGYTF

size: -
J: TRBJ1-6
V: TRBV7-2
D: -
DNA: TGTGCCAGCAGCTTAGGAGGGATCGATAATTCACCCCTCCACTTT
CDR3: CASSLGGIDNSPLHF

size: few
J: TRBJ1-1
V: TRBV7-6
D: -
DNA: TGTGCCAGCAGCTTAGTTCCCAGGGCAGACACTGAAGCTTTCTTT
CDR3: CASSLVPRADTEAFF

size: -
J: TRBJ1-5
V: TRBV30
D: TRBD1
DNA: TGTGCCATGCGACAGGGGAATAGCAATCAGCCCCAGCATTTT
CDR3: CAMRQGNSNQPQHF

size: -
J: TRBJ2-1
V: TRBV11-3
D: TRBD1
DNA: TGTGCCAGCAGCTCGACAGGGGGTACCTACAATGAGCAGTTCTTC
CDR3: CASSSTGGTYNEQFF